This T cell receptor (beta chain) was recovered during a study of OX40 agonist ivuxolimab in advanced cancers. Study at large: Prior anti-PD-1, anti-PD-L1 or anti-CTLA-4 therapy was allowed; 40% to 50% had some. Points from the study as a whole: Clonal expansion by week 6 occurred in CD4+ and CD8+ blood T cells (at 0.1 to 3.0 mg/kg). Among the lowest levels of clonal expansion were found in partial responders at 0.1-3.0 mg/kg. Nonresponders, in some cases, also had low normalized T-cell clonal expansion.

The germline V gene has CDR1 SQVTM and CDR2 ANQGSEA. V was shortened by 4 bases and J by 3 bases, with 10 bases between the two germline ends. There are 12 residues in the CDR3. Assay: immunoSEQ multiplex PCR; the TCRdb copy retains only in-frame clones and omits some. Among more than 45,000 clones, roughly 82% were seen once, and the ten largest hold about 2.4%. With regard to this clone: Its antigen is not known.

The sequence derives from an adult with an advanced solid tumor such as melanoma, head and neck, liver or kidney cancer. The material was CD4+ or CD8+ T cells sorted from blood, obtained in a trial of the OX40 agonist ivuxolimab. This chain uses TRBV29-1 with TRBJ2-7; D perhaps matches TRBD1 (5 bases). CDR3 nucleotides: TGCAGCGTTGGATGGGGCAACTACGAGCAGTACTTC. This sequence encodes CSVGWGNYEQYF.